These 22 T cell receptor beta chains originate from one sample sequenced in a study of cytomegalovirus exposure and HLA in healthy donors (dated by TCRdb to about 2017). The library came from the immunoSEQ multiplex PCR assay. The multiplex PCR relied on a mix of 60 forward primers for TCR Vbeta segments and 13 reverse primers for TCR Jbeta segments. Entries here come from immuneACCESS through TCRdb and include only in-frame sequences with V and J called. Some clones fail to appear in such tables; in the studies checked, an unresolved V gene covers under half of the shortfall, and the cause of the remainder is unknown. This sample's listing comprises tens of thousands of clones. The ten largest clones capture 1% to 1.5% of the sample. Sequencing was done on a sample of PBMCs. These receptor sequences come from a man aged 25-45 years in good health and CMV-seronegative.

V usage is TRBV30 and J usage is TRBJ2-7, with TRBD1 matching over 11 bases. This CDR3 has 14 amino acids. Germline loops: CDR1 GTSNPN, CDR2 SVGIG (reference sequence). V trimming: 0 bases; J trimming: 7 bases; junction bases outside the gene matches: 5. The CDR3 region has the DNA TGTGCCTGGAGTGTACTGGACAGGGGGCATGAGCAGTACTTC. Its translation is CAWSVLDRGHEQYF.

The chain carries TRBV11-2 and TRBJ1-1, with D uncertain. The CDR3 has 11 amino acids. V was clipped by 3 bases and J by 6 bases, with 5 bases between them. CDR1 is SGHAT, CDR2 FQNNGV, per germline. This CDR3 reads CASSFISEAFF. The DNA for the CDR3 is TGTGCCAGCAGCTTTATATCTGAAGCTTTCTTT. The full variable domain, rest sourced from reference TRBV11-2 and TRBJ1-1, is EAGVAQSPRYKIIEKRQSVAFWCNPISGHATLYWYQQILGQGPKLLIQFQNNGVVDDSQLPKDRFSAERLKGVDSTLKIQPAKLEDSAVYLCASSFISEAFFGQGTRLTVV.

The chain links TRBV18 to TRBJ2-1; D remains unclear. CDR3 size: 15 residues. CDR1 is KGHSH and CDR2 is LQKENI in the germline V gene. V lost 0 bases, J lost 2 bases, and 8 bases lay in between. This CDR3 is CASSPPRLAYNEQFF. The CDR3, as DNA: TGTGCCAGCTCACCACCGCGACTGGCCTACAATGAGCAGTTCTTC. The variable domain in full, with the rest retrieved from reference TRBV18 and TRBJ2-1, is NAGVMQNPRHLVRRRGQEARLRCSPMKGHSHVYWYRQLPEEGLKFMVYLQKENIIDESGMPKERFSAEFPKEGPSILRIQQVVRGDSAAYFCASSPPRLAYNEQFFGPGTRLTVL.

The V gene is TRBV5-1, the J gene TRBJ1-4; tentatively, D is TRBD1 (5 bases). Trimming took 8 bases from V and 0 from J, leaving 11 bases between them. CDR1 and CDR2 from the germline V gene are SGHRS and YFSETQ. CDR3 size: 14 residues. This CDR3 is CASSDTTTNEKLFF. The CDR3 nucleotides are TGCGCCAGTTCGGACACGACAACTAATGAAAAACTGTTTTTT.

The chain combines TRBV7-2 with TRBJ2-7, with 13 bases matching TRBD2. The CDR3 covers 17 residues. V shed 4 bases and J 3 bases; nucleotides not matched to a gene: 9. Germline V CDR1 and CDR2: SGHTA, FQGNSA. This CDR3 is CASSSGRTSGSVYEQYF. In DNA form, the CDR3 reads TGTGCCAGCAGCTCGGGTCGGACTAGCGGGAGTGTCTACGAGCAGTACTTC.

The CDR3, as DNA: TGCGCCAGCAGCTCACCCGGGACTAGCGGGGGAGGTGAGCAGTTCTTC. Translated, it gives CASSSPGTSGGGEQFF. The gene calls are TRBV5-1 and TRBJ2-1; 14 bases agree with TRBD2. The CDR3 is made up of 16 amino acids. Germline V gene lookup returns CDR1 SGHRS and CDR2 YFSETQ. J lost 9 bases, V lost 3 bases, and 8 bases had no gene match. The whole variable domain, filled in from reference TRBV5-1 and TRBJ2-1, reads KAGVTQTPRYLIKTRGQQVTLSCSPISGHRSVSWYQQTPGQGLQFLFEYFSETQRNKGNFPGRFSGRQFSNSRSEMNVSTLELGDSALYLCASSSPGTSGGGEQFFGPGTRLTVL.

V is TRBV6-1 and J is TRBJ2-1, with 8 bases that match TRBD1. CDR1 is MNHNS, CDR2 SASEGT, per germline. Unmatched junction bases numbered 5, after V lost 2 bases and J lost 5 bases. There are 15 residues in the CDR3. CDR3 DNA: TGTGCCAGCAGTGAACCGTGGGACAGGCACAATGAGCAGTTCTTC. Protein product: CASSEPWDRHNEQFF.

V usage is TRBV5-1 and J usage is TRBJ1-2; the D gene is possibly TRBD1 (6 bases). The CDR3 has 14 amino acids. Germline V lookup: CDR1 SGHRS, CDR2 YFSETQ. The V gene lost 0 bases and the J gene lost 3 bases, with 9 bases spanning the gap. The chain's CDR3 is CASSLDPGDYGYTF. As DNA, the CDR3 is TGCGCCAGCAGCTTGGATCCAGGGGACTATGGCTACACCTTC. Complete variable domain (other parts from reference TRBV5-1 and TRBJ1-2): KAGVTQTPRYLIKTRGQQVTLSCSPISGHRSVSWYQQTPGQGLQFLFEYFSETQRNKGNFPGRFSGRQFSNSRSEMNVSTLELGDSALYLCASSLDPGDYGYTFGSGTRLTVV.

V and J are TRBV7-9 and TRBJ1-5; TRBD1 matches 7 bases. This CDR3 is built from 17 residues. V gave up 5 bases and J gave up 4 bases; unmatched junction bases: 14. Germline V gene lookup returns CDR1 SEHNR and CDR2 FQNEAQ (reference sequence). For the CDR3, the DNA is TGTGCCAGCAGCCGGACTCTGACAGGGAAGGGGAATCAGCCCCAGCATTTT. Amino acids: CASSRTLTGKGNQPQHF. The full variable domain, rest sourced from reference TRBV7-9 and TRBJ1-5, is DTGVSQNPRHKITKRGQNVTFRCDPISEHNRLYWYRQTLGQGPEFLTYFQNEAQLEKSRLLSDRFSAERPKGSFSTLEIQRTEQGDSAMYLCASSRTLTGKGNQPQHFGDGTRLSIL.

This chain links TRBV9 with TRBJ2-1, with a weak D call TRBD2 (5 bases). Per germline, CDR1 SGDLS and CDR2 YYNGEE. This CDR3 spans 12 amino acids. V gave up 4 bases and J gave up 9 bases, with 11 bases separating them. As DNA, the CDR3 is TGTGCCAGCAGCTCTCTGACTACTGAGCAGTTCTTC. It specifies CASSSLTTEQFF.

The chain combines TRBV5-1 with TRBJ2-5, with D tentatively TRBD2 (6 bases). This CDR3 is built from 16 residues. CDR1 SGHRS and CDR2 YFSETQ come from the germline V gene. V gave up 4 bases and J gave up 3 bases, with 19 bases separating them. The CDR3 nucleotides read TGCGCCAGCAGCCCCTCGGGACTGCGAAGGAAAGAGACCCAGTACTTC. It specifies CASSPSGLRRKETQYF.

The V call is TRBV7-2, the J call TRBJ1-2; unclear D gene. This CDR3 is 14 amino acids long. Germline V CDR1 and CDR2: SGHTA, FQGNSA. V gave up 1 base and J gave up 4 bases, with 10 bases separating them. The CDR3 protein is CASSLVSRGYGYTF. Here the CDR3 DNA reads TGTGCCAGCAGCTTAGTCTCACGGGGCTATGGCTACACCTTC.

J is TRBJ2-7 and V is TRBV4-3; 7 bases agree with TRBD1. This CDR3 comprises 14 residues. J gave up 8 bases and V 4 bases, and 11 bases lay outside the gene matches. Germline assignment: CDR1 LGHNA and CDR2 YSLEER. In nucleotides, the CDR3 is TGCGCCAGCAGCCCGCTTGCGGACAGGTCGAAGCAGTACTTC. This codes for CASSPLADRSKQYF.

V is TRBV19 and J is TRBJ2-2; D gene unclear. This CDR3 comprises 12 residues. Trimming stripped 3 bases from V and 7 bases from J, with 6 bases between. Germline CDR1 reads LNHDA; CDR2 reads SQIVND (reference sequence). The DNA of the CDR3 is TGTGCCAGTAGTATCCCCTACGGGGAGCTGTTTTTT. It yields the protein CASSIPYGELFF.

V and J are TRBV7-8 and TRBJ2-7; D uncertain. The V end was cut by 1 base, the J end by 7 bases, with 11 bases between. The CDR3 totals 13 residues. Germline-derived CDR1 and CDR2 are SGHVS and FQNEAQ. For the CDR3, the DNA is TGTGCCAGCAGCTTAGAGAACGGTTGGGAGCAGTACTTC. This gives the protein CASSLENGWEQYF. The entire variable domain, with the rest obtained from reference TRBV7-8 and TRBJ2-7, is as follows: GAGVSQSPRYKVAKRGQDVALRCDPISGHVSLFWYQQALGQGPEFLTYFQNEAQLDKSGLPSDRFFAERPEGSVSTLKIQRTQQEDSAVYLCASSLENGWEQYFGPGTRLTVT.

J is TRBJ2-7 and V is TRBV5-6; D is perhaps TRBD2 (5 bases). CDR1 and CDR2 from the germline V gene are SGHDT and YYEEEE. The CDR3 has 14 residues. V was shortened by 5 bases and J by 7 bases, with 19 bases between the two germline ends. CDR3 region: CASSYREEVWEQYF. The CDR3 DNA reads TGTGCCAGCAGTTACCGGGAAGAGGTGTGGGAGCAGTACTTC.

The chain uses TRBV5-1 and TRBJ1-2; tentatively, D is TRBD1 (5 bases). There are 15 residues in the CDR3. The germline V and J ends were trimmed by 4 bases and 4 bases, with 17 bases remaining between them. Per the germline V gene, CDR1 is SGHRS and CDR2 is YFSETQ. CDR3 DNA: TGCGCCAGCAGCCCCGCGGGGAGGGGACTCTATGGCTACACCTTC. This sequence encodes CASSPAGRGLYGYTF.

The gene calls are TRBV6-4 and TRBJ1-6; D not resolved. The CDR3 is 14 residues long. The V and J ends lost 6 bases and 10 bases respectively, with 16 bases between them. Germline lookup yields CDR1 MRHNA and CDR2 SNTAGT. DNA of the CDR3: TGTGCCAGCAGCCAGACTGAGGGAAAATCACCCCTCCACTTT. Its translation: CASSQTEGKSPLHF.

Regarding this clone: At the DNA level, this CDR3 is encoded by other sequences in the same sample as well. J is TRBJ2-7 and V is TRBV6-5, with 9 bases matching TRBD1. Germline loops: CDR1 MNHEY, CDR2 SVGAGI. The ends lost 5 bases at V and 2 bases at J; junction bases unmatched: 4. The CDR3 is 14 amino acids. Here the CDR3 reads CASSPGQGTYEQYF. CDR3 coding DNA: TGTGCCAGCAGTCCGGGACAGGGTACCTACGAGCAGTACTTC.

The V and J genes are TRBV6-5 and TRBJ1-4, with 7 bases lining up with TRBD1. Germline lookup yields CDR1 MNHEY and CDR2 SVGAGI. With 0 bases clipped from V and 8 bases from J, the junction kept 3 bases outside the gene matches. CDR3 length: 14 amino acids. CDR3 in amino acids: CASSYSGGGEKLFF. In DNA, the CDR3 is TGTGCCAGCAGTTACTCAGGGGGCGGCGAAAAACTGTTTTTT.

The chain is built from TRBV29-1 and TRBJ2-3; no clear D. The CDR3 runs 12 residues. Trimming cost V 3 bases and J 1 base, with 5 bases left between them. CDR1 and CDR2 (germline): SQVTM, ANQGSEA. CDR3 DNA: TGCAGCGTTGAGGCACGCACAGATACGCAGTATTTT. Translating gives CSVEARTDTQYF.

The genes are TRBV4-3 and TRBJ2-1; D might be TRBD2 (5 bases). The CDR3 length is 16 residues. V lost 0 bases to trimming and J lost 3 bases, with 12 bases between them. Germline V CDR1 and CDR2: LGHNA, YSLEER. CDR3 nucleotide sequence: TGCGCCAGCAGCCAAGATGAGGGTTGGCGCTACAATGAGCAGTTCTTC. This codes for CASSQDEGWRYNEQFF.